Below are 5 T cell receptor beta chains sequenced from a single sample in a study of blood T cell repertoires in COVID-19. Only in-frame clones appear in the TCRdb table, and some are missing; sequencing was by immunoSEQ multiplex PCR. The sample records about 100,000 clones, roughly 85% being singletons. Sequenced sample: peripheral blood. The receptors here all came from a woman in her 70s with active or convalescent COVID-19.

This chain joins TRBV7-9 and TRBJ2-5; 9 positions agree with TRBD2. Losses at the gene ends were 4 bases for V and 2 bases for J; bases not matched to a gene: 8. The germline CDR1 and CDR2 sequences are SEHNR and FQNEAQ (reference sequence). The CDR3 runs to 16 residues. DNA of the CDR3: TGTGCCAGCAGCTCCAGGGGAGCGGGAGGTCAAGAGACCCAGTACTTC. As protein: CASSSRGAGGQETQYF.

V gene TRBV28 combines with J gene TRBJ1-2, with D perhaps TRBD1 (5 bases). V was cut by 7 bases and J by 7 bases, with 16 bases left in between. Germline assignment: CDR1 MDHEN and CDR2 SYDVKM. The CDR3 is 13 residues long. The CDR3 nucleotides read TGTGCCAGCACCTCGGGGGGGATTGGTGGCTACACCTTC. It specifies CASTSGGIGGYTF.

V gene TRBV6-5 combines with J gene TRBJ1-5, with D maybe TRBD1 (5 bases). Germline-derived CDR1 and CDR2 are MNHEY and SVGAGI. Trimming shortened V by 6 bases and J by 3 bases, and 9 bases separated the two germline ends. This CDR3 contains 13 residues. In DNA form, the CDR3 reads TGTGCCAGCAGGGACACACTCAATCAGCCCCAGCATTTT. This translates into CASRDTLNQPQHF.

Here the CDR3 reads CASSQDFRTTGLNYGYTF. CDR3 coding DNA: TGTGCCAGCAGCCAAGATTTCCGGACAACTGGGCTTAACTATGGCTACACCTTC. The chain couples TRBV3-1 (or the pseudogene TRBV3-2) to TRBJ1-2; possibly TRBD1 for D (5 bases). The CDR3 runs to 18 residues. Deletions cut 0 bases from V and 1 base from J, with 18 bases between. Germline V gives CDR1 LGHDT, CDR2 YNNKEL (reference sequence).

The V gene is TRBV28, the J gene TRBJ1-1; perhaps TRBD1 as D (6 bases). CDR3 size: 12 residues. Trimming shortened V by 11 bases and J by 2 bases, and 12 bases separated the two germline ends. The germline V gene has CDR1 MDHEN and CDR2 SYDVKM. The DNA of the CDR3 is TGTGCCCTACAGGGCCTAAACACTGAAGCTTTCTTT. It translates to CALQGLNTEAFF.